A single sample gave rise to the 30 T cell receptor beta chains below, sequenced in a study of T cell responses to AZD1222 COVID-19 vaccine. The data were produced by immunoSEQ multiplex PCR, yet TCRdb's version contains in-frame clones alone and is incomplete. The sample lists approximately 110,000 clones, 70% to 90% seen once, with 7% to 8% in the top ten. Material: peripheral blood, obtained on day 0 of AZD1222 vaccination. These receptors were collected from an adult in good health.

The rearrangement uses TRBV6-5 and TRBJ1-1; TRBD1 is a possible D gene (5 bases). Germline V lookup: CDR1 MNHEY, CDR2 SVGAGI. The CDR3 runs 13 residues. The V end lost 6 bases, the J end lost 10 bases, and 18 bases lay between the germline ends. The CDR3 nucleotides are TGTGCCAGCAGGGCAGGGCATTGGGAAGGAGCTTTCTTT. Translated: CASRAGHWEGAFF.

This clone was detected a few times. The chain is built from TRBV9 and TRBJ1-1; TRBD1 might be the D (6 bases). Germline V gene sequence: CDR1 SGDLS, CDR2 YYNGEE. Trimming took 1 base from V and 0 from J, leaving 19 bases between them. There are 18 residues in the CDR3. The chain's CDR3 is CASSVTPRTDLMNTEAFF. The CDR3 region has the DNA TGTGCCAGCAGCGTAACCCCCCGGACAGATCTCATGAACACTGAAGCTTTCTTT.

The rearrangement links TRBV7-3 to TRBJ2-1; D ambiguous. Germline V gene lookup returns CDR1 SGHTA and CDR2 FQGTGA. Trimming cost V 5 bases and J 10 bases, with 9 bases left between them. The CDR3 length is 11 residues. This chain's CDR3 is CASSRSHEQFF. The CDR3 region has the DNA TGTGCCAGCAGCCGCTCCCACGAGCAGTTCTTC.

The chain has TRBV27 and TRBJ2-1; 7 bases are shared with TRBD1. V lost 7 bases and J lost 3; bases outside the gene matches: 15. CDR3 size: 17 residues. Per the germline V gene, CDR1 is MNHEY and CDR2 is SMNVEV (reference sequence). CDR3 amino acids: CASTLAEWGQNYNEQFF. CDR3 sequence (DNA): TGTGCCAGCACTTTGGCGGAATGGGGACAGAACTACAATGAGCAGTTCTTC.

V is TRBV5-1 and J is TRBJ2-3; 8 bases fit TRBD1. This CDR3 is built from 16 residues. The V and J ends lost 4 bases and 2 bases, in that order; junction bases with no gene match: 9. Germline loops: CDR1 SGHRS, CDR2 YFSETQ. CDR3 in amino acids: CASSQGPGQDTDTQYF. DNA for the CDR3: TGCGCCAGCAGCCAAGGACCGGGACAGGACACAGATACGCAGTATTTT.

This clone has a handful of counts. This chain connects TRBV27 to TRBJ1-1; the match to TRBD1 covers 7 bases. The V gene end was trimmed by 8 bases and the J gene end by 6 bases; junction bases not matched to a gene: 15. The CDR3 covers 15 residues. The germline V gene encodes CDR1 MNHEY and CDR2 SMNVEV (reference sequence). This CDR3 reads CASQPTGILFPEAFF. DNA for the CDR3: TGTGCCAGCCAACCGACAGGGATCCTTTTTCCTGAAGCTTTCTTT.

This clone has only a few counts. The gene calls are TRBV10-1 and TRBJ2-7; 9 nucleotides agree with TRBD1. The CDR3 is 15 residues long. Trimming took 6 bases from V and 2 from J; bases not matched to a gene: 8. Germline V CDR1 and CDR2: WNHNN, SYGVQD (reference sequence). This CDR3 reads CASSSGQGPAYEQYF. As DNA, the CDR3 is TGCGCCAGCAGCTCCGGACAGGGGCCGGCCTACGAGCAGTACTTC.

This clone was counted a single time. The chain has TRBV6-5 and TRBJ2-5; D ambiguous. The CDR3 covers 12 residues. The V gene's germline CDR1 is MNHEY and CDR2 SVGAGI. Trimming removed 7 bases from V and 1 base from J, with 7 bases in between. CDR3 loop: CASKQTQETQYF. In DNA form, the CDR3 reads TGTGCCAGCAAACAGACCCAAGAGACCCAGTACTTC.

The CDR3: CASSAGGTGYGYTF. In DNA form, the CDR3 reads TGCGCCAGCAGCGCAGGGGGAACGGGCTATGGCTACACCTTC. The chain links TRBV5-1 to TRBJ1-2; 7 nucleotides agree with TRBD1. Germline CDR1 reads SGHRS; CDR2 reads YFSETQ. V gave up 4 bases and J gave up 4 bases; unmatched junction bases: 7. The CDR3 is made up of 14 amino acids. The variable domain in full, completed from reference TRBV5-1 and TRBJ1-2, reads KAGVTQTPRYLIKTRGQQVTLSCSPISGHRSVSWYQQTPGQGLQFLFEYFSETQRNKGNFPGRFSGRQFSNSRSEMNVSTLELGDSALYLCASSAGGTGYGYTFGSGTRLTVV.

The chain recombines TRBV7-8 with TRBJ2-1; TRBD2 is a possible D gene (6 bases). Germline CDR1 is SGHVS and CDR2 is FQNEAQ. V was clipped by 11 bases and J by 3 bases, with 17 bases between them. CDR3 size: 14 residues. As DNA, the CDR3 is TGTGCCGGGGGGAATTGGACCCTCTACAATGAGCAGTTCTTC. This translates into CAGGNWTLYNEQFF. The full variable domain, rest sourced from reference TRBV7-8 and TRBJ2-1, is GAGVSQSPRYKVAKRGQDVALRCDPISGHVSLFWYQQALGQGPEFLTYFQNEAQLDKSGLPSDRFFAERPEGSVSTLKIQRTQQEDSAVYLCAGGNWTLYNEQFFGPGTRLTVL.

The chain links TRBV6-1 to TRBJ1-5; maybe TRBD1 (5 bases). Per germline, CDR1 MNHNS and CDR2 SASEGT. The CDR3 runs 16 residues. Trimming cost V 2 bases and J 0 bases, with 11 bases left between them. CDR3 residues: CASSEQGFYSNQPQHF. The CDR3 nucleotides are TGTGCCAGCAGTGAACAGGGATTTTATAGCAATCAGCCCCAGCATTTT.

V is TRBV5-1 and J is TRBJ2-5, with 9 nucleotides matching TRBD1. Germline trimming cut 2 bases from V and 3 bases from J; bases unmatched to any gene: 5. CDR3 size: 15 residues. The germline V gene encodes CDR1 SGHRS and CDR2 YFSETQ. This chain's CDR3 is CASSFNTGGEETQYF. CDR3 DNA: TGCGCCAGCAGCTTCAACACAGGGGGCGAAGAGACCCAGTACTTC.

CDR3 amino acids: CASSPGQTPYEQYF. CDR3 DNA sequence: TGTGCCAGCAGTCCGGGACAGACCCCCTACGAGCAGTACTTC. V and J are TRBV6-5 and TRBJ2-7, with 7 bases fitting TRBD1. Germline loops: CDR1 MNHEY, CDR2 SVGAGI. This CDR3 comprises 14 residues. V lost 5 bases, J lost 2 bases, and 6 bases stayed unmatched.

At least ten counts were recorded for this clone. This chain uses TRBV27 with TRBJ1-1, with D possibly matching TRBD1 (5 bases). The CDR3 runs to 15 residues. Germline assignment: CDR1 MNHEY and CDR2 SMNVEV (reference sequence). V gave up 5 bases and J gave up 4 bases, with 17 bases separating them. The CDR3 spells CASSPFWGDGTEAFF. The CDR3 bases are TGTGCCAGCAGTCCCTTTTGGGGGGATGGCACTGAAGCTTTCTTT.

J is TRBJ1-3 and V is TRBV30, with 9 bases that match TRBD1. Per the germline V gene, CDR1 is GTSNPN and CDR2 is SVGIG (reference sequence). The length of the CDR3 is 13 residues. The V gene end was trimmed by 8 bases and the J gene end by 8 bases; junction bases not matched to a gene: 10. CDR3 in amino acids: CAGYRGPGDTIYF. In DNA, the CDR3 is TGTGCCGGATACAGGGGGCCCGGGGACACCATATATTTT.

The chain links TRBV19 to TRBJ1-2; D is possibly TRBD1 (5 bases). There are 14 residues in the CDR3. V was pared by 3 bases and J by 4 bases, with 12 bases between. Germline V gives CDR1 LNHDA, CDR2 SQIVND (reference sequence). The CDR3 is CASSIGDASYGYTF. The CDR3 DNA sequence: TGTGCCAGTAGTATCGGGGACGCGTCCTATGGCTACACCTTC.

This clone was seen just once. The rearrangement links TRBV29-1 to TRBJ1-2; the D is unclear. CDR3 length equals 14 residues. Germline V gene sequence: CDR1 SQVTM, CDR2 ANQGSEA. V was shortened by 0 bases and J by 4 bases, with 12 bases between the two germline ends. CDR3 DNA sequence: TGCAGCGTTGAAGATCTGGTCAAAGCCTATGGCTACACCTTC. The encoded protein is CSVEDLVKAYGYTF.

The CDR3 coding sequence is TGTGCCAGCTCCAATGGACAGGGCACCTACGAGCAGTACTTC. Translated: CASSNGQGTYEQYF. V gene TRBV18 combines with J gene TRBJ2-7; the match to TRBD1 covers 8 bases. CDR1 is KGHSH and CDR2 is LQKENI in the germline V gene. The CDR3 contains 14 residues. V was clipped by 6 bases and J by 2 bases; unmatched bases: 6.

V and J are TRBV3-1 (or the pseudogene TRBV3-2) and TRBJ1-2; TRBD1 matches 8 bases. Trimming removed 4 bases from V and 6 bases from J; junction bases left unmatched: 7. This CDR3 is built from 14 residues. Germline V gene sequence: CDR1 LGHDT, CDR2 YNNKEL (reference sequence). For the CDR3, the DNA is TGTGCCAGCAGCCTGCGGGACAGGCAACATGGCTACACCTTC. It yields the protein CASSLRDRQHGYTF.

The chain employs TRBV20-1 and TRBJ1-5; weak D call: TRBD1 (5 bases). The CDR3 is made up of 12 amino acids. The germline V gene has CDR1 DFQATT and CDR2 SNEGSKA (reference sequence). V lost 3 bases and J 8 bases, leaving 11 bases between the germline ends. The CDR3 spells CSASDGGEPQHF. The CDR3 DNA reads TGCAGTGCTAGTGACGGGGGGGAGCCCCAGCATTTT.

V gene TRBV6-5 combines with J gene TRBJ2-1; D gene uncertain. This CDR3 is 14 amino acids long. V shed 8 bases and J shed 8 bases, with 19 bases lying between them. CDR1 MNHEY and CDR2 SVGAGI come from the germline V gene. In DNA form, the CDR3 reads TGTGCCAGCCAGCTCCTTTCGCCTCTCGATGAGCAGTTCTTC. It codes for CASQLLSPLDEQFF.

The rearrangement joins TRBV28 to TRBJ1-1; possible D gene TRBD1, 5 bases. The V and J ends lost 3 bases and 5 bases respectively, with 13 bases between them. The germline gives CDR1 MDHEN, CDR2 SYDVKM. The CDR3 extends over 14 amino acids. The CDR3 sequence: CASSLVRGGTEAFF. CDR3 DNA: TGTGCCAGCAGTTTGGTTAGGGGTGGGACTGAAGCTTTCTTT.

The V call is TRBV7-8, the J call TRBJ2-4; 11 nucleotides line up with TRBD2. Germline V gene data show CDR1 as SGHVS and CDR2 as FQNEAQ. The J segment lost 5 bases and the V segment lost 2 bases, leaving 11 bases of the junction unmatched. The CDR3 length is 18 residues. The DNA of the CDR3 is TGTGCCAGCAGCTTATCCCGAACTAGCGGGAGAGGACAAAACATTCAGTACTTC. This sequence encodes CASSLSRTSGRGQNIQYF.

The chain carries TRBV25-1 and TRBJ2-1; weak D call: TRBD2 (6 bases). Germline CDR1 reads MGHDK; CDR2 reads SYGVNS. The ends were cut back, 7 bases at V and 1 base at J, with 11 bases in the middle. The CDR3 is 14 amino acids. In DNA, the CDR3 is TGTGCCAGCAATGATGCGGGATCCTACAATGAGCAGTTCTTC. Translating gives CASNDAGSYNEQFF. The entire variable domain, with the rest obtained from reference TRBV25-1 and TRBJ2-1, is as follows: EADIYQTPRYLVIGTGKKITLECSQTMGHDKMYWYQQDPGMELHLIHYSYGVNSTEKGDLSSESTVSRIRTEHFPLTLESARPSHTSQYLCASNDAGSYNEQFFGPGTRLTVL.

Details on this clone: This specimen includes other DNA sequences encoding the same CDR3. The chain is built from TRBV11-2 and TRBJ1-1; D remains unclear. The CDR3 contains 13 residues. Per germline, CDR1 SGHAT and CDR2 FQNNGV. The V gene lost 4 bases and the J gene lost 1 base, with 7 bases spanning the gap. CDR3 sequence: CASSYRENTEAFF. The DNA for the CDR3 is TGTGCCAGCAGCTACCGGGAGAACACTGAAGCTTTCTTT.

V is TRBV6-2 or TRBV6-3 and J is TRBJ2-7; D is unclear. The CDR3 covers 12 residues. CDR1 MNHEY and CDR2 SVGEGT come from the germline V gene. Trimming removed 2 bases at V and 3 bases at J, with 5 bases between. For the CDR3, the DNA is TGTGCCAGCAGTTACGACAACTACGAGCAGTACTTC. This codes for CASSYDNYEQYF.

The sample holds a few counts of this clone. V and J are TRBV9 and TRBJ1-2; the D is unclear. Trimming cost V 2 bases and J 4 bases, with 12 bases left between them. Germline values: CDR1 SGDLS, CDR2 YYNGEE. There are 14 residues in the CDR3. Here the CDR3 DNA reads TGTGCCAGCAGCGTTGATTCAGAGGGCTATGGCTACACCTTC. Amino acid sequence: CASSVDSEGYGYTF.

V usage is TRBV7-9 and J usage is TRBJ1-1; D unclear. V lost 9 bases and J 0 bases, leaving 11 bases between the germline ends. Per germline, CDR1 SEHNR and CDR2 FQNEAQ (reference sequence). The length of the CDR3 is 13 residues. The CDR3 DNA sequence: TGTGCCAGTAGGAAAGATTTGAACACTGAAGCTTTCTTT. As protein: CASRKDLNTEAFF.

The chain links TRBV19 to TRBJ1-1; perhaps TRBD1 as D (5 bases). The V gene's germline CDR1 is LNHDA and CDR2 SQIVND (reference sequence). Trimming stripped 6 bases from V and 4 bases from J, with 12 bases between. The CDR3 is 13 residues long. The CDR3 reads CASRSGGSTEAFF. For the CDR3, the DNA is TGTGCCAGTAGGAGCGGGGGGAGCACTGAAGCTTTCTTT.

V usage is TRBV3-1 (or the pseudogene TRBV3-2) and J usage is TRBJ1-4, with D maybe TRBD1 (6 bases). V was shortened by 4 bases and J by 6 bases, with 12 bases between the two germline ends. Germline CDR1 reads LGHDT; CDR2 reads YNNKEL (reference sequence). This CDR3 spans 14 amino acids. The CDR3 nucleotides are TGTGCCAGCAGCCCGGGAGGGACATATGAAAAACTGTTTTTT. Translating gives CASSPGGTYEKLFF.